These 30 T cell receptor beta chains originate from one sample sequenced in a study of shared clonotypes between healthy human individuals. Sequenced by immunoSEQ multiplex PCR; TCRdb stores in-frame clones only, minus some. The table has approximately 2.4 million clones, nearly 97% seen once; the top ten hold around 0.13%. Sequenced: naive CD4+ T cells sorted from blood. Subset: CD45RA+ positively selected. The origin of the receptors is a man aged 18-30 years in good health.

As DNA, the CDR3 is TGTGCCTGGGCAGGCAGCGGGGGGTACGAGCAGTACTTC. Translation: CAWAGSGGYEQYF. V is TRBV30 and J is TRBJ2-7; 9 bases fit TRBD2. CDR1 and CDR2 (germline): GTSNPN, SVGIG (reference sequence). Trimming cost V 5 bases and J 4 bases; bases outside gene matches: 6. The CDR3 is 13 residues long. The full variable domain, with the rest looked up from reference TRBV30 and TRBJ2-7, is SQTIHQWPATLVQPVGSPLSLECTVEGTSNPNLYWYRQAAGRGLQLLFYSVGIGQISSEVPQNLSASRPQDRQFILSSKKLLLSDSGFYLCAWAGSGGYEQYFGPGTRLTVT.

A note on this clone: This CDR3 is also generated by other DNA sequences in the sample. The J gene is TRBJ2-7, the V gene TRBV7-2, with D unclear. The V gene's germline CDR1 is SGHTA and CDR2 FQGNSA. V lost 1 base to trimming and J lost 3 bases, with 7 bases between them. The CDR3 has 13 residues. The chain's CDR3 is CASSLGPVYEQYF. CDR3 nucleotides: TGTGCCAGCAGCTTAGGACCGGTCTACGAGCAGTACTTC.

In this sample, this clone turned up a few times. V gene TRBV19 combines with J gene TRBJ1-1; no clear D gene. CDR1 is LNHDA and CDR2 is SQIVND in the germline V gene (reference sequence). Deletions cut 7 bases from V and 0 bases from J, with 3 bases between. This CDR3 comprises 11 residues. CDR3: CASTMNTEAFF. CDR3 nucleotide sequence: TGTGCCAGTACGATGAACACTGAAGCTTTCTTT.

The J gene is TRBJ2-2, the V gene TRBV7-4; 14 bases fit TRBD2. Germline CDR1 and CDR2: SGHVT and SQSDAQ. This CDR3 is built from 18 residues. V lost 3 bases to trimming and J lost 3 bases; unmatched junction nucleotides: 6. For the CDR3, the DNA is TGTGCCAGCAGCTTGGGACTAGCGGGAGCCCTGGACACCGGGGAGCTGTTTTTT. Translation gives CASSLGLAGALDTGELFF.

V is TRBV29-1 and J is TRBJ2-7, with D tentatively TRBD1 or TRBD2 (6 bases each). Germline V lookup: CDR1 SQVTM, CDR2 ANQGSEA. There are 12 residues in the CDR3. CDR3 nucleotide sequence: TGCAGGGGTAGGGGGGTCGTATACGAGCAGTACTTC. Its translation is CRGRGVVYEQYF.

V and J are TRBV27 and TRBJ1-2; D call uncertain. The CDR3 length is 12 residues. Germline assignment: CDR1 MNHEY and CDR2 SMNVEV (reference sequence). Trimming pared 8 bases from V and 4 bases from J, leaving 11 bases between. CDR3 bases: TGTGCCAGCGGACCGGAACCCTATGGCTACACCTTC. It translates to CASGPEPYGYTF.

The genes are TRBV19 and TRBJ2-3; D perhaps matches TRBD2 (6 bases). Trimming took 6 bases from V and 3 from J, leaving 13 bases between them. The CDR3 loop spans 14 amino acids. CDR1 and CDR2 (germline): LNHDA, SQIVND (reference sequence). CDR3: CASRTGVSTDTQYF. The CDR3 nucleotides are TGTGCCAGTAGAACGGGAGTTAGTACAGATACGCAGTATTTT. Full variable domain (missing parts from reference TRBV19 and TRBJ2-3): DGGITQSPKYLFRKEGQNVTLSCEQNLNHDAMYWYRQDPGQGLRLIYYSQIVNDFQKGDIAEGYSVSREKKESFPLTVTSAQKNPTAFYLCASRTGVSTDTQYFGPGTRLTVL.

The V and J genes are TRBV9 and TRBJ1-3; D is unclear. CDR1 is SGDLS and CDR2 is YYNGEE in the germline V gene. V shed 7 bases and J shed 4 bases, with 6 bases lying between them. This CDR3 is 11 amino acids long. The CDR3 sequence: CASGIGNTIYF. The DNA for the CDR3 is TGTGCCAGCGGGATAGGAAACACCATATATTTT.

This clone appeared once. The chain has TRBV30 and TRBJ1-2, with D possibly matching TRBD1 (6 bases). The CDR3 runs to 14 residues. Per the germline V gene, CDR1 is GTSNPN and CDR2 is SVGIG (reference sequence). Trimming took 5 bases from V and 4 from J, leaving 17 bases between them. The CDR3: CAWALIQGPYGYTF. As DNA, the CDR3 is TGTGCCTGGGCCCTTATACAGGGTCCCTATGGCTACACCTTC.

A word on this clone: Different DNA sequences within this sample yield the same CDR3. The CDR3 coding sequence is TGTGCCAGCTCAAGGGGACAGGGGTACGAGCAGTACTTC. It codes for CASSRGQGYEQYF. The rearrangement joins TRBV18 to TRBJ2-7; TRBD1 aligns across 10 bases. V shed 5 bases and J 4 bases; nucleotides not matched to a gene: 2. Germline V CDR1 and CDR2: KGHSH, LQKENI. The CDR3 consists of 13 residues.

The J gene is TRBJ2-1, the V gene TRBV4-3, with TRBD2 identical over 10 bases. With 4 bases clipped from V and 0 bases from J, the junction kept 18 bases outside the gene matches. Germline V gene sequence: CDR1 LGHNA, CDR2 YSLEER. CDR3 size: 21 residues. In DNA, the CDR3 is TGCGCCAGCAGCCTAATACTTTGGGCTAGCGGGAGTCCTAGCTCCTACAATGAGCAGTTCTTC. Protein sequence: CASSLILWASGSPSSYNEQFF.

This clone was recorded once. This chain uses TRBV9 with TRBJ1-2, with a tentative D call TRBD1 (6 bases). Trimming took off 4 bases at V and 4 bases at J, with 17 bases between the two ends. This CDR3 has 15 amino acids. Germline V CDR1 and CDR2: SGDLS, YYNGEE. The CDR3 region is CASSPLGGPGYGYTF. As DNA, the CDR3 is TGTGCCAGCAGCCCCCTAGGGGGGCCGGGCTATGGCTACACCTTC. The whole variable domain, remainder taken from reference TRBV9 and TRBJ1-2, is DSGVTQTPKHLITATGQRVTLRCSPRSGDLSVYWYQQSLDQGLQFLIQYYNGEERAKGNILERFSAQQFPDLHSELNLSSLELGDSALYFCASSPLGGPGYGYTFGSGTRLTVV.

This sequence joins TRBV7-2 and TRBJ1-1; weak D call: TRBD1 (6 bases). The germline V and J ends were trimmed by 6 bases and 4 bases, with 15 bases remaining between them. The CDR3 extends over 14 amino acids. The germline V gene has CDR1 SGHTA and CDR2 FQGNSA. The CDR3 sequence: CASSYYRDSTEAFF. For the CDR3, the DNA is TGTGCCAGCAGTTATTACAGGGATAGCACTGAAGCTTTCTTT.

The CDR3 DNA reads as TGCACCAGCAGCCAAGATTCCGGGGGATGGACTGAAGCTTTCTTT. Encoded protein: CTSSQDSGGWTEAFF. The rearrangement uses TRBV1 and TRBJ1-1. TRBV1 is deemed a pseudogene. This CDR3 comprises 15 residues.

This rearrangement joins TRBV9 to TRBJ2-5; TRBD2 matches 10 bases. Germline CDR1 is SGDLS and CDR2 is YYNGEE. Trimming cost V 3 bases and J 4 bases; bases outside gene matches: 6. CDR3 length equals 15 residues. The CDR3 sequence is CASSGSGGRGETQYF. DNA for the CDR3: TGTGCCAGCAGCGGTAGCGGGGGGAGGGGAGAGACCCAGTACTTC.

This clone was detected only a few times. This chain uses TRBV7-2 with TRBJ1-5; 7 positions match TRBD1. The ends lost 3 bases at V and 6 bases at J; junction bases unmatched: 8. This CDR3 has 15 residues. Germline lookup yields CDR1 SGHTA and CDR2 FQGNSA. The CDR3 region has the DNA TGTGCCAGCAGCTTGATGACAGGGATGGGTCAGCCCCAGCATTTT. Translation: CASSLMTGMGQPQHF.

This clone was recorded once. This chain connects TRBV4-3 to TRBJ2-5, with D maybe TRBD2 (5 bases). There are 13 residues in the CDR3. Germline CDR1 reads LGHNA; CDR2 reads YSLEER. V was trimmed by 5 bases and J by 1 base, leaving 8 bases between them. This CDR3 reads CASSYSAQETQYF. CDR3 sequence (DNA): TGCGCCAGCAGCTATAGCGCCCAAGAGACCCAGTACTTC.

V gene TRBV7-3 combines with J gene TRBJ2-3; D uncertain. The V gene lost 5 bases and the J gene lost 0 bases, with 18 bases spanning the gap. This CDR3 comprises 17 residues. CDR1 is SGHTA and CDR2 is FQGTGA in the germline V gene. CDR3 nucleotide sequence: TGTGCCAGCAGCCCCGCTCCCCGGACGGACAGCACAGATACGCAGTATTTT. It is translated as CASSPAPRTDSTDTQYF. The full variable domain, in which reference TRBV7-3 and TRBJ2-3 provide the parts outside the CDR3, is GAGVSQTPSNKVTEKGKYVELRCDPISGHTALYWYRQSLGQGPEFLIYFQGTGAADDSGLPNDRFFAVRPEGSVSTLKIQRTERGDSAVYLCASSPAPRTDSTDTQYFGPGTRLTVL.

For this clone: Other DNA sequences in this sample translate to the same CDR3. V is TRBV30 and J is TRBJ1-6; 7 positions agree with TRBD1. Germline V gene sequence: CDR1 GTSNPN, CDR2 SVGIG (reference sequence). CDR3 size: 13 residues. V lost 3 bases and J lost 7; bases outside the gene matches: 3. The CDR3 sequence is CAWSAGGNSPLHF. CDR3 DNA: TGTGCCTGGAGCGCAGGGGGGAATTCACCCCTCCACTTT.

On this clone: This sample also contains other DNA sequences that code for the same CDR3. V gene TRBV6-1 combines with J gene TRBJ2-1; TRBD1 agrees at 10 bases. This CDR3 has 13 amino acids. The V gene's germline CDR1 is MNHNS and CDR2 SASEGT. V shed 5 bases, J shed 6 bases, and the junction held 1 base outside the gene matches. For the CDR3, the DNA is TGTGCCAGCAGTAGGACAGGGGGCAATGAGCAGTTCTTC. It translates to CASSRTGGNEQFF.

This sequence joins TRBV30 and TRBJ2-7; TRBD2 agrees at 16 bases. The CDR3 contains 17 residues. Germline lookup yields CDR1 GTSNPN and CDR2 SVGIG (reference sequence). V lost 3 bases and J lost 6; bases outside the gene matches: 11. The CDR3 reads CAWRSLPGLAGGAEQYF. Written as DNA, the CDR3 is TGTGCCTGGAGATCTCTCCCGGGACTAGCGGGGGGGGCCGAGCAGTACTTC.

The chain joins TRBV5-6 to TRBJ1-3; D gene unclear. Germline CDR1 reads SGHDT; CDR2 reads YYEEEE. Trimming took off 2 bases at V and 0 bases at J, with 6 bases between the two ends. This CDR3 has 14 residues. DNA for the CDR3: TGTGCCAGCAGCTTCCGAGACTCTGGAAACACCATATATTTT. Encoded protein: CASSFRDSGNTIYF.

The V gene is TRBV29-1, the J gene TRBJ2-3, with 8 bases aligning to TRBD1. Germline V gene data show CDR1 as SQVTM and CDR2 as ANQGSEA. The CDR3 is 13 residues long. Trimming at V came to 7 bases and at J to 4 bases, leaving 7 bases not matched to a gene. This CDR3 is CSGWTGWADTQYF. The CDR3 DNA reads TGCAGCGGGTGGACAGGGTGGGCAGATACGCAGTATTTT.

This chain connects TRBV4-1 to TRBJ1-5; 9 nucleotides agree with TRBD1. Germline CDR1 reads MGHRA; CDR2 reads YSYEKL. J was trimmed by 0 bases and V by 0 bases; bases with no gene match: 12. This CDR3 spans 20 amino acids. The CDR3 loop reads CASSQDPGTGSLLSNQPQHF. The CDR3 DNA sequence: TGCGCCAGCAGCCAAGATCCCGGGACAGGGTCTTTACTTAGCAATCAGCCCCAGCATTTT.

The chain employs TRBV4-3 and TRBJ2-5; no clear D. Germline CDR1 reads LGHNA; CDR2 reads YSLEER. This CDR3 comprises 13 residues. V gave up 0 bases and J gave up 7 bases, with 9 bases separating them. The CDR3 nucleotides read TGCGCCAGCAGCCAAGAACCGTGGGGGACCCAGTACTTC. Encoded protein: CASSQEPWGTQYF.

The rearrangement joins TRBV6-1 to TRBJ1-6; 8 bases are shared with TRBD1. Germline V CDR1 and CDR2: MNHNS, SASEGT. V lost 4 bases and J lost 7; bases outside the gene matches: 3. The CDR3 loop spans 14 amino acids. CDR3 loop: CASSGRQGNSPLHF. In nucleotides, the CDR3 is TGTGCCAGCAGTGGTAGACAGGGGAATTCACCCCTCCACTTT.

A note on this clone: One end of the junction does not line up with germline, which may come from a read error. The V and J genes are TRBV6-5 and TRBJ1-1; D is unresolved. In germline, CDR1 is MNHEY, CDR2 SVGAGI. The CDR3 sequence is 12 residues long. Here the CDR3 reads CASRRSNNEAFF. The CDR3, as DNA: TGTGCCAGCAGGAGGTCCAACAATGAAGCTTTCTTT.

This clone came up once. This CDR3 is CAWSVGTLDSPLHF. Written as DNA, the CDR3 is TGTGCCTGGAGTGTAGGTACCCTAGACTCACCCCTCCACTTT. The chain is built from TRBV30 and TRBJ1-6; D is unclear. Between the trimmed V and J ends, which lost 0 bases and 10 bases, there was a span of 13 bases. Per germline, CDR1 GTSNPN and CDR2 SVGIG (reference sequence). CDR3 length: 14 residues.

The chain carries TRBV30 and TRBJ2-5, with TRBD2 matching 7 bases. In germline, CDR1 is GTSNPN, CDR2 SVGIG (reference sequence). This CDR3 contains 12 residues. Trimming cost V 5 bases and J 5 bases; bases outside gene matches: 5. The CDR3 is CAWGGGWETQYF. The CDR3 DNA reads TGTGCCTGGGGCGGGGGTTGGGAGACCCAGTACTTC.

The gene calls are TRBV2 and TRBJ1-1, with D possibly TRBD1 on 6 matching bases. The CDR3 sequence is 15 residues long. V was trimmed by 6 bases and J by 1 base, leaving 15 bases between them. CDR1 and CDR2 from the germline V gene are SNHLY and FYNNEI. CDR3 DNA sequence: TGTGCCAGCAGGACTTCAATGGACAGGAACACTGAAGCTTTCTTT. Translated, it gives CASRTSMDRNTEAFF.